The clone carrying this TCR beta chain was counted only a few times. Its specificity is not known. The sample comes from a study of cytomegalovirus exposure and HLA in healthy donors. Regarding the study as a whole: In vitro, three CMV-associated chains proved specific for CMV antigens. Near-uniform donor sequencing depth was presumed by presence/absence analyses. The authors enumerated 164 TCR beta chains as linked to cytomegalovirus.

Germline V gives CDR1 SNHLY, CDR2 FYNNEI. The CDR3 extends over 13 amino acids. The V end was cut by 4 bases, the J end by 9 bases, with 16 bases between. Primers for the PCR totalled 60 Vbeta and 13 Jbeta. Repertoires were generated with immunoSEQ multiplex PCR, while TCRdb's copy carries only in-frame clones and drops some. The table has about 140,000 clones, about three fifths seen once. This receptor was obtained from a male donor in good health and CMV-seronegative. V is TRBV2 and J is TRBJ2-7, with a possible D match to TRBD1 (6 bases). Sequenced input: PBMCs. The CDR3 bases are TGTGCCAGCAGTGGACAGGCCCGGGTGTTGCAGTACTTC. Protein: CASSGQARVLQYF.